The rows below give T cell receptor beta chains drawn from one sample of a study of naive and memory T cell subsets. TCRdb re-derived calls from the UMI-ligation and nested PCR reads in MiXCR, one entry per CDR3 protein. The sample carries approximately 31,000 distinct CDR3 sequences, 15% to 20% recorded once. The specimen was effector memory CD4+ T cells from blood. The receptor source for this set is a human donor in good health. Both conserved end residues are part of each CDR3. The D gene is left open where the match is weak. Not all rows give a size; the values are once, few, many and, for expanded clones, a class.

>TRBJ2-1|TRBD2|TRBV5-1|.
TGCGCCAGCAGCTTAAATAGCGGGAGGGGCTATGAGCAGTTCTTC
CASSLNSGRGYEQFF
>TRBJ2-5|TRBD2|TRBV5-1|many
TGCGCCAGCAGCTTGGGGTCTAGCGGGGAAGAGACCCAGTACTTC
CASSLGSSGEETQYF
>TRBJ2-3|TRBD1|TRBV6-2/TRBV6-3|.
TGTGCCAGCGTACCGGACAGGCCGTTCACAGATACGCAGTATTTT
CASVPDRPFTDTQYF
>TRBJ2-3|.|TRBV7-8|few
TGTGCCAGCAGCCCGCGATGGGGGGCAGATACGCAGTATTTT
CASSPRWGADTQYF
>TRBJ1-4|.|TRBV11-1|.
TGTGCCAGCAGCTTAGACGGCGGGTACTCCCCAACTAATGAAAAACTGTTTTTT
CASSLDGGYSPTNEKLFF
>TRBJ2-5|.|TRBV29-1|few
TGCAGCGCCGCGACGATGGTGGAGACCCAGTACTTC
CSAATMVETQYF
>TRBJ1-6|.|TRBV30|.
TGTGCCTGGAGTGTACTGGGGGCGCTGAGGGATTCACCCCTCCACTTT
CAWSVLGALRDSPLHF
>TRBJ2-5|.|TRBV6-6|few
TGTGCCAGCAGTTACGTGGTCTTACAAGAGACCCAGTACTTC
CASSYVVLQETQYF
>TRBJ2-4|TRBD2|TRBV18|.
TGTGCCAGCGGGGCAACGGGAGGGGAAAACATTCAGTACTTC
CASGATGGENIQYF
>TRBJ2-7|.|TRBV27|few
TGTGCCAGCAGCCGGGACGCGGGCTACGAGCAGTACTTC
CASSRDAGYEQYF
>TRBJ2-7|TRBD2|TRBV20-1|.
TGCAGTGCCAGACTCGGACTAGCGGGAGTGCAGTACTTC
CSARLGLAGVQYF
>TRBJ2-3|.|TRBV18|few
TGTGCCAGCTCACCACCGTTGGGCGGAAGCACAGATACGCAGTATTTT
CASSPPLGGSTDTQYF